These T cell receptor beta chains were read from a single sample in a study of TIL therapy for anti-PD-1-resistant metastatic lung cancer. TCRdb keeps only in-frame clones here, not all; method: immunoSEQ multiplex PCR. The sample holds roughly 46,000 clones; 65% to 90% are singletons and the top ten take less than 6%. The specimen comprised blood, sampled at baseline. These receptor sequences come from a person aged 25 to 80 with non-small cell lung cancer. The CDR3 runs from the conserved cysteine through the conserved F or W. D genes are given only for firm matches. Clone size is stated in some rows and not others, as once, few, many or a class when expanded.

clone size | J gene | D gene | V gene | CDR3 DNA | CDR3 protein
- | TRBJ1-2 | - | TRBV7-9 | TGTGCCAGCAGCTTTGCCGGGGACACTTATGGCTACACCTTC | CASSFAGDTYGYTF
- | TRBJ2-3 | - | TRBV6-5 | TGTGCCAGCAGGGAGGGGCCCAGCACAGATACGCAGTATTTT | CASREGPSTDTQYF
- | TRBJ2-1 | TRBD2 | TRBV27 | TGTGCCAGCAGTTTAGGTGTAGCGGGAGGGTACAATGAGCAGTTCTTC | CASSLGVAGGYNEQFF
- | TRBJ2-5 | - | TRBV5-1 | TGCGCCAGCGATCCTAGGGTTTTACAAGAGACCCAGTACTTC | CASDPRVLQETQYF
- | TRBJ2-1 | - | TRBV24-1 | TGTGCCACCAGTGAACAGGAGACCGATGAGCAGTTCTTC | CATSEQETDEQFF
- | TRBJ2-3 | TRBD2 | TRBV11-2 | TGTGCCAGCAGCTTAGTTTCACCGGGACTAGCGGTCACAGATACGCAGTATTTT | CASSLVSPGLAVTDTQYF
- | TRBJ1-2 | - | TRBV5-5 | TGTGCCAGCAGCCCCGGCAGTCCGAACTATGGCTACACCTTC | CASSPGSPNYGYTF
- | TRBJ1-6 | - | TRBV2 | TGTGCCAGCAGTGTTCAGGGTAGCTCTGGATCACCCCTCCACTTT | CASSVQGSSGSPLHF
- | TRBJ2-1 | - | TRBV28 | TGTGCCAGCAGTTCCAGGGGGGACCCCTTCAATGAGCAGTTCTTC | CASSSRGDPFNEQFF
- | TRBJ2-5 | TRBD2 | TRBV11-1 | TGTGCCAGCAGCCCAACTATAGCGGGAGGGCCAGAGACCCAGTACTTC | CASSPTIAGGPETQYF
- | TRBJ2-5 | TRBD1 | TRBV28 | TGTGCCAGCAGTCCCCGGACAGGGCGGGAGACCCAGTACTTC | CASSPRTGRETQYF
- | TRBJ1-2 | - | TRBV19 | TGTGCCAGTAGTCACGACAGGCCCTATGGCTACACCTTC | CASSHDRPYGYTF
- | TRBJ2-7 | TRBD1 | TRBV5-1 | TGCGCCAGCAGCTTGGGACAGGGGTTCTCCTACGAGCAGTACTTC | CASSLGQGFSYEQYF
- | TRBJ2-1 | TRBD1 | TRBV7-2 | TGTGCCAGCAGCCGGGACAGGGGCGGGAATGAGCAGTTCTTC | CASSRDRGGNEQFF
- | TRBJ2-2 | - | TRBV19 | TGTGCCAGTAGTATTCCCCCTAAGACCGCGGGTGGGGAGCTGTTTTTT | CASSIPPKTAGGELFF
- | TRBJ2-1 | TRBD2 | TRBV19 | TGTGCCAGCACCGGGACTAGCGTAAACAATGAGCAGTTCTTC | CASTGTSVNNEQFF
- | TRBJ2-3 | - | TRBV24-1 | TGTGCCACCAGTGATCCCGGGAGTCACTCTAGCACAGATACGCAGTATTTT | CATSDPGSHSSTDTQYF
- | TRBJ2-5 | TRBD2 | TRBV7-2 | TGTGCCAGCAGCTTAGAAGCGGGGGGGCAAGGGACCCAGTACTTC | CASSLEAGGQGTQYF
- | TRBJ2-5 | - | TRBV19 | TGTGCCAGTAGTATAGCGGGAAGCCAAGAGACCCAGTACTTC | CASSIAGSQETQYF
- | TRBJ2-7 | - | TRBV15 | TGTGCCACCAGCAGATCCCTACGGAGTCGGTACGAGCAGTACTTC | CATSRSLRSRYEQYF
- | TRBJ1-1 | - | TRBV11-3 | TGTGCCAGCAGCCTAACAGGGCGAACTGAAGCTTTCTTT | CASSLTGRTEAFF
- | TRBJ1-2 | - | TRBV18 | TGTGCCAGCTCACCAAGTTCGGTATTGGATGGCTACACCTTC | CASSPSSVLDGYTF
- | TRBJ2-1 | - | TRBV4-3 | TGCGCCAGCAGCCAAGATGGTCAGCTATACAATGAGCAGTTCTTC | CASSQDGQLYNEQFF
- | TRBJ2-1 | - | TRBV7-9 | TGTGCCAGCACCCCGTCCCGTAGCGGAAACAATGAGCAGTTCTTC | CASTPSRSGNNEQFF
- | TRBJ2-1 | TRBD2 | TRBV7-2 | TGTGCCAGCAGCTTAGGGTTAGCGGGAGCTTACAATGAGCAGTTCTTC | CASSLGLAGAYNEQFF
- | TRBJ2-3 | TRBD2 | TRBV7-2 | TGTGCCAGCAGCTTAGTGGGGAGTAGCGGGGCCAATACGCAGTATTTT | CASSLVGSSGANTQYF
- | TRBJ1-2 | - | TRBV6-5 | TGTGCCAGCAGAATAGACATGAACTATGGCTACACCTTC | CASRIDMNYGYTF
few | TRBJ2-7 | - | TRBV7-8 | TGTGCCAGCAGCTTAGCGCGGTACGAGCAGTACTTC | CASSLARYEQYF
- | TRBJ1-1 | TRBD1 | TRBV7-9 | TGTGCCAGCAGCGTCCCGGGACAGGGGAGCACTGAAGCTTTCTTT | CASSVPGQGSTEAFF
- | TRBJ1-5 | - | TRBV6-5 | TGTGCCAGCAGTTACTCCCAGGGTAATCAGCCCCAGCATTTT | CASSYSQGNQPQHF
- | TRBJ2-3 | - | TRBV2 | TGTGCCAGCAGTCTTCCGACGGGAACAGATACGCAGTATTTT | CASSLPTGTDTQYF
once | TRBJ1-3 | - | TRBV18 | TGTGCCAGCTCACCACGAGTCCAGGACAGAAACACCATATATTTT | CASSPRVQDRNTIYF
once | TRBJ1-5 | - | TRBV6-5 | TGTGCCAGCAGACGGAAAGGTTTGGGCAATCAGCCCCAGCATTTT | CASRRKGLGNQPQHF
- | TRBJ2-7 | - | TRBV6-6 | TGTGCCGTAACTCGGGGCGGCTCCTACGAGCAGTACTTC | CAVTRGGSYEQYF
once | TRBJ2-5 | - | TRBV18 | TGTGCCAGCTCACCACCTTCCCCGCTAGAGACCCAGTACTTC | CASSPPSPLETQYF
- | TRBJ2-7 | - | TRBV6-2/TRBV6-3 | TGTGCCAGCAGCCTTCTTTCTGATGGATGGTCCTACGAGCAGTACTTC | CASSLLSDGWSYEQYF
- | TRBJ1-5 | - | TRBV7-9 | TGTGCCAGCAGCCTCGGACAGAGCAATCAGCCCCAGCATTTT | CASSLGQSNQPQHF
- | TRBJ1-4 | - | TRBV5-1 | TGCGCCAGCAGCTTCGGTCAAAAACTGTTTTTT | CASSFGQKLFF
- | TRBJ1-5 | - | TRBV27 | TGTGCCAGCAGTTTACGGGGGGGACAGCCCCAGCATTTT | CASSLRGGQPQHF
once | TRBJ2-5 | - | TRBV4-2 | TGTGCCAGCAGCCAAGATCTTAGGAAGACCCAGTACTTC | CASSQDLRKTQYF
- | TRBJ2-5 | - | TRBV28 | TGTGCCAGCAGTTTATGGCCCCTGGGGGACCCCGGGCCAGAGACCCAGTACTTC | CASSLWPLGDPGPETQYF
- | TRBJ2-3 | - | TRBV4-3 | TGCGCCAGCAGAGGAGGGACAGCTCAAGGGGATACGCAGTATTTT | CASRGGTAQGDTQYF
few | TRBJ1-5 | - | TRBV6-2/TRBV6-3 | TGTGCCAGCAGTTTCCCCACCGGGGGGGATAATCAGCCCCAGCATTTT | CASSFPTGGDNQPQHF
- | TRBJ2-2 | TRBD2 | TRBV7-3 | TGTGCCAGCAGCCTTAGCGGGAGAGGGGGGGAGCTGTTTTTT | CASSLSGRGGELFF
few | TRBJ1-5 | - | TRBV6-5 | TGTGCCAGCAACCCACAGGGTGATCAGCCCCAGCATTTT | CASNPQGDQPQHF